These 6 T cell receptor beta chains came from one sample sequenced in a study of monozygotic twins with cystic fibrosis. Assay used: immunoSEQ multiplex PCR; TCRdb lists only in-frame clones, some missing. The data hold fewer than 20,000 clones, with 96% observed a single time. Sequencing was carried out using blood. The receptors shown here come from a girl aged 2-15 years with cystic fibrosis.

J is TRBJ1-1 and V is TRBV4-1; no reliable D call. Germline V gene lookup returns CDR1 MGHRA and CDR2 YSYEKL. CDR3 size: 15 residues. V dropped 1 base and J dropped 0 bases, with 9 bases sitting between them. The CDR3 is CASSQGVAMNTEAFF. Here the CDR3 DNA reads TGCGCCAGCAGCCAAGGGGTAGCCATGAACACTGAAGCTTTCTTT.

The J gene is TRBJ2-1, the V gene TRBV5-1; D perhaps matches TRBD2 (5 bases). CDR3 length: 13 amino acids. The V and J ends lost 0 bases and 6 bases respectively, with 7 bases between them. Germline CDR1 and CDR2: SGHRS and YFSETQ. CDR3 nucleotide sequence: TGCGCCAGCAGCTTGGGGCTAGCCAATGAGCAGTTCTTC. It is translated as CASSLGLANEQFF.

The chain joins TRBV2 to TRBJ2-3; D may be TRBD2 (5 bases). The V end was cut by 9 bases, the J end by 5 bases, with 18 bases between. In germline, CDR1 is SNHLY, CDR2 FYNNEI. The CDR3 contains 14 residues. CDR3 in amino acids: CASTEASSLDTQYF. The CDR3 DNA reads TGTGCCAGTACCGAGGCTAGCTCTCTAGATACGCAGTATTTT. Supplemented by reference TRBV2 and TRBJ2-3, the full variable domain reads EPEVTQTPSHQVTQMGQEVILRCVPISNHLYFYWYRQILGQKVEFLVSFYNNEISEKSEIFDDQFSVERPDGSNFTLKIRSTKLEDSAMYFCASTEASSLDTQYFGPGTRLTVL.

This chain connects TRBV4-1 to TRBJ2-1, with D perhaps TRBD1 (6 bases). V lost 0 bases to trimming and J lost 4 bases, with 13 bases between them. CDR1 and CDR2 (germline): MGHRA, YSYEKL. The length of the CDR3 is 16 residues. CDR3 in DNA: TGCGCCAGCAGCCAAGAAGGTGGACAGCCGTACAATGAGCAGTTCTTC. As protein: CASSQEGGQPYNEQFF.

This chain joins TRBV19 and TRBJ1-1; the match to TRBD1 covers 10 bases. The CDR3 runs to 16 residues. Trimming cost V 4 bases and J 4 bases; bases outside gene matches: 9. Germline CDR1 reads LNHDA; CDR2 reads SQIVND (reference sequence). The CDR3 loop reads CASSKNRQGAVTEAFF. The CDR3 region has the DNA TGTGCCAGTAGTAAAAACCGACAGGGGGCGGTCACTGAAGCTTTCTTT. Combining the CDR3 with reference TRBV19 and TRBJ1-1 gives the whole variable domain DGGITQSPKYLFRKEGQNVTLSCEQNLNHDAMYWYRQDPGQGLRLIYYSQIVNDFQKGDIAEGYSVSREKKESFPLTVTSAQKNPTAFYLCASSKNRQGAVTEAFFGQGTRLTVV.

The chain carries TRBV15 and TRBJ2-4, with TRBD2 matching over 14 bases. Losses at the gene ends were 7 bases for V and 8 bases for J; bases not matched to a gene: 10. Germline CDR1 reads LNHNV; CDR2 reads YYDKDF (reference sequence). This CDR3 spans 16 amino acids. In DNA, the CDR3 is TGTGCCACCAAGACGGGACTAGCGGGGGTGGTTGACATTCAGTACTTC. This encodes CATKTGLAGVVDIQYF.